This is a list of T cell receptor beta chains from one sample in a study of chemoradiotherapy in HPV16-positive cancers. Clones were sequenced by immunoSEQ multiplex PCR, and TCRdb holds only the in-frame ones, with some missing. The sample holds about 20,000 clones, approximately 83% seen once. The material sequenced was blood, taken from a patient who underwent chemoradiotherapy. The receptors here all came from a human donor with HPV-associated anogenital cancer. Both conserved end residues are part of each CDR3. D genes are given only for firm matches. Clone sizes are given selectively: once, few, many, or a class where the clone is expanded.

cdr3_aa: CASSNPRLGGYTF
cdr3_nt: TGTGCCAGCAGCAACCCCAGGCTCGGAGGCTACACCTTC
v_call: TRBV2
j_call: TRBJ1-2
clone_size: few
d_call: NA
cdr3_length: 13

cdr3_aa: CSVREGPAETQYF
cdr3_nt: TGCAGCGTTCGGGAGGGGCCTGCGGAGACCCAGTACTTC
v_call: TRBV29-1
j_call: TRBJ2-5
clone_size: NA
d_call: TRBD2
cdr3_length: 13

cdr3_aa: CASSPPQGVKNIQYF
cdr3_nt: TGTGCCAGCTCACCACCGCAAGGGGTCAAAAACATTCAGTACTTC
v_call: TRBV18
j_call: TRBJ2-4
clone_size: NA
d_call: NA
cdr3_length: 15

cdr3_aa: CASSLVGGWNYNEQFF
cdr3_nt: TGCGCCAGCAGCTTGGTAGGGGGGTGGAACTACAATGAGCAGTTCTTC
v_call: TRBV5-1
j_call: TRBJ2-1
clone_size: NA
d_call: NA
cdr3_length: 16

cdr3_aa: CASGLLGGQPQHF
cdr3_nt: TGTGCCAGCGGGCTTCTAGGAGGGCAGCCCCAGCATTTT
v_call: TRBV6-5
j_call: TRBJ1-5
clone_size: once
d_call: NA
cdr3_length: 13

cdr3_aa: CASSLASEGRETQYF
cdr3_nt: TGTGCCAGCAGCTTAGCGTCGGAGGGAAGAGAGACCCAGTACTTC
v_call: TRBV7-2
j_call: TRBJ2-5
clone_size: once
d_call: NA
cdr3_length: 15

cdr3_aa: CASRRDRRSYEQYF
cdr3_nt: TGTGCCAGCCGACGGGACAGGCGGTCCTACGAGCAGTACTTC
v_call: TRBV7-2
j_call: TRBJ2-7
clone_size: NA
d_call: TRBD1
cdr3_length: 14

cdr3_aa: CASSPLGTANTEAFF
cdr3_nt: TGCGCCAGCAGCCCATTAGGGACAGCGAACACTGAAGCTTTCTTT
v_call: TRBV5-1
j_call: TRBJ1-1
clone_size: NA
d_call: TRBD1
cdr3_length: 15

cdr3_aa: CASSYLDPGQGAGGYTF
cdr3_nt: TGTGCCAGCAGTTACCTCGACCCGGGACAGGGGGCTGGAGGCTACACCTTC
v_call: TRBV27
j_call: TRBJ1-2
clone_size: NA
d_call: TRBD1
cdr3_length: 17

cdr3_aa: CASSLSGEQFF
cdr3_nt: TGTGCCAGCAGCTTATCTGGTGAGCAGTTCTTC
v_call: TRBV7-9
j_call: TRBJ2-1
clone_size: few
d_call: NA
cdr3_length: 11

cdr3_aa: CASSPRTGAEANYGYTF
cdr3_nt: TGTGCCAGCAGCCCCCGGACAGGGGCGGAAGCTAACTATGGCTACACCTTC
v_call: TRBV14
j_call: TRBJ1-2
clone_size: NA
d_call: TRBD1
cdr3_length: 17

cdr3_aa: CAGRANYGYTF
cdr3_nt: TGTGCCGGGAGAGCTAACTATGGCTACACCTTC
v_call: TRBV19
j_call: TRBJ1-2
clone_size: few
d_call: NA
cdr3_length: 11

cdr3_aa: CASSQDKGLAGADGELFF
cdr3_nt: TGCGCCAGCAGCCAAGATAAAGGACTAGCGGGAGCGGACGGGGAGCTGTTTTTT
v_call: TRBV4-3
j_call: TRBJ2-2
clone_size: NA
d_call: TRBD2
cdr3_length: 18

cdr3_aa: CAWSPPGNYGYTF
cdr3_nt: TGTGCCTGGAGTCCTCCTGGGAACTATGGCTACACCTTC
v_call: TRBV30
j_call: TRBJ1-2
clone_size: few
d_call: NA
cdr3_length: 13

cdr3_aa: CASTTDRAVNTEAFF
cdr3_nt: TGTGCCAGCACTACGGACAGGGCAGTGAACACTGAAGCTTTCTTT
v_call: TRBV6-1
j_call: TRBJ1-1
clone_size: NA
d_call: TRBD1
cdr3_length: 15

cdr3_aa: CASSSYQGKAYEQYF
cdr3_nt: TGTGCCAGCAGCTCTTATCAGGGAAAGGCCTACGAGCAGTACTTC
v_call: TRBV11-2
j_call: TRBJ2-7
clone_size: NA
d_call: NA
cdr3_length: 15

cdr3_aa: CASVGTSVWGDQETQYF
cdr3_nt: TGTGCCAGTGTCGGGACTAGCGTTTGGGGGGATCAAGAGACCCAGTACTTC
v_call: TRBV11-3
j_call: TRBJ2-5
clone_size: NA
d_call: TRBD2
cdr3_length: 17

cdr3_aa: CASSTIAGGTDTQYF
cdr3_nt: TGTGCCAGTAGTACTATAGCGGGTGGCACAGATACGCAGTATTTT
v_call: TRBV19
j_call: TRBJ2-3
clone_size: NA
d_call: TRBD2
cdr3_length: 15

cdr3_aa: CASSLEVNYGYTF
cdr3_nt: TGTGCCAGCAGCCTCGAGGTTAACTATGGCTACACCTTC
v_call: TRBV7-9
j_call: TRBJ1-2
clone_size: NA
d_call: NA
cdr3_length: 13

cdr3_aa: CASQEDISSYEQYF
cdr3_nt: TGTGCCTCTCAGGAGGACATTTCATCCTACGAGCAGTACTTC
v_call: TRBV19
j_call: TRBJ2-7
clone_size: NA
d_call: NA
cdr3_length: 14

cdr3_aa: CASSSPRGTEAFF
cdr3_nt: TGCGCCAGCAGCTCGCCCAGGGGGACTGAAGCTTTCTTT
v_call: TRBV5-1
j_call: TRBJ1-1
clone_size: NA
d_call: TRBD1
cdr3_length: 13

cdr3_aa: CATSRDFHRGTEAFF
cdr3_nt: TGTGCCACCAGCAGAGATTTTCACAGGGGGACTGAAGCTTTCTTT
v_call: TRBV15
j_call: TRBJ1-1
clone_size: few
d_call: TRBD1
cdr3_length: 15

cdr3_aa: CASSDSDRGLKDTQYF
cdr3_nt: TGTGCCAGCAGTGACTCGGACAGGGGGCTTAAAGATACGCAGTATTTT
v_call: TRBV25-1
j_call: TRBJ2-3
clone_size: NA
d_call: TRBD1
cdr3_length: 16

cdr3_aa: CAILGARGDIQYF
cdr3_nt: TGTGCCATACTGGGGGCCAGGGGGGACATTCAGTACTTC
v_call: TRBV14
j_call: TRBJ2-4
clone_size: NA
d_call: NA
cdr3_length: 13

cdr3_aa: CAISESSRDTQYF
cdr3_nt: TGTGCCATCAGTGAGTCTAGTAGGGATACGCAGTATTTT
v_call: TRBV10-3
j_call: TRBJ2-3
clone_size: NA
d_call: NA
cdr3_length: 13

cdr3_aa: CASSALTSVSYEQYF
cdr3_nt: TGTGCCAGCAGTGCTTTAACTAGCGTCTCCTACGAGCAGTACTTC
v_call: TRBV2
j_call: TRBJ2-7
clone_size: NA
d_call: TRBD2
cdr3_length: 15

cdr3_aa: CASTDLYYRGNQPQHF
cdr3_nt: TGTGCCAGCACCGACCTATACTACAGGGGGAATCAGCCCCAGCATTTT
v_call: TRBV9
j_call: TRBJ1-5
clone_size: NA
d_call: TRBD1
cdr3_length: 16

cdr3_aa: CASSLFGGASSYNSPLHF
cdr3_nt: TGTGCCAGCAGTTTATTCGGGGGCGCGTCCTCCTATAATTCACCCCTCCACTTT
v_call: TRBV27
j_call: TRBJ1-6
clone_size: NA
d_call: NA
cdr3_length: 18

cdr3_aa: CASSEQAGGGNTIYF
cdr3_nt: TGCGCCAGCAGTGAGCAAGCAGGAGGAGGAAACACCATATATTTT
v_call: TRBV10-2
j_call: TRBJ1-3
clone_size: NA
d_call: NA
cdr3_length: 15

cdr3_aa: CASSTTSGRGEQYF
cdr3_nt: TGTGCCAGCAGCACGACTAGCGGGAGGGGTGAGCAGTACTTC
v_call: TRBV7-2
j_call: TRBJ2-7
clone_size: NA
d_call: TRBD2
cdr3_length: 14

cdr3_aa: CASKGPGQPQHF
cdr3_nt: TGTGCCAGTAAAGGTCCAGGGCAGCCCCAGCATTTT
v_call: TRBV19
j_call: TRBJ1-5
clone_size: NA
d_call: NA
cdr3_length: 12

cdr3_aa: CASSRVAGGPGSYNEQFF
cdr3_nt: TGCGCCAGCAGTAGGGTAGCGGGAGGGCCTGGCTCCTACAATGAGCAGTTCTTC
v_call: TRBV5-1
j_call: TRBJ2-1
clone_size: NA
d_call: TRBD2
cdr3_length: 18

cdr3_aa: CASSISGTPLNEQFF
cdr3_nt: TGTGCCAGTAGTATATCGGGGACCCCCCTCAATGAGCAGTTCTTC
v_call: TRBV19
j_call: TRBJ2-1
clone_size: NA
d_call: NA
cdr3_length: 15

cdr3_aa: CASSYMKGVGNTEAFF
cdr3_nt: TGTGCCAGCAGTTATATGAAGGGGGTGGGGAACACTGAAGCTTTCTTT
v_call: TRBV6-6
j_call: TRBJ1-1
clone_size: NA
d_call: NA
cdr3_length: 16